This T cell receptor beta chain originates from a study of radiation and T cells in renal cell carcinoma. As to time point: blood 4 weeks post-SBRT, at nephrectomy. Treatment noted: 15 Gy SBRT to primary tumor, nephrectomy 4 weeks later. Nephrectomy followed 15 Gy stereotactic body radiation by 4 weeks. Radiation-treated patients gave blood at baseline, week 2 and week 4. Germline V CDR1 and CDR2: SGHNT, YYREEE (reference sequence). The V segment lost 0 bases and the J segment 9 bases; nucleotides outside the gene matches: 15. This CDR3 region has 17 residues. Sequencing used immunoSEQ multiplex PCR; TCRdb keeps in-frame clones, though not all of them. In the table there are about 40,000 clones, 82% of which are singletons.

The input for sequencing was blood, taken from a patient whose treatment included radiotherapy and nephrectomy. The rearrangement uses TRBV5-4 and TRBJ2-1; TRBD2 aligns across 7 bases. The receptor's source is a woman in her 70s with renal cell carcinoma. The CDR3 region is CASSLGFGGSEGGEQFF. Written as DNA, the CDR3 is TGTGCCAGCAGCTTGGGGTTTGGCGGGAGTGAAGGCGGTGAGCAGTTCTTC.